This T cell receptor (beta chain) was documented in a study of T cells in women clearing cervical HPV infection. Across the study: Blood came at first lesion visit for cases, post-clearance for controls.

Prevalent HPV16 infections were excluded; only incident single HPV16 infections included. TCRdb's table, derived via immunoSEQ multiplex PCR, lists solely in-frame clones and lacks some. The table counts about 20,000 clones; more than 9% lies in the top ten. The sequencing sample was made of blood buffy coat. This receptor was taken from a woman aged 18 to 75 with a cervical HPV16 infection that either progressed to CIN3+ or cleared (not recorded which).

CDR3: CASSIGQNYGQYF. The part of the CDR3 DNA that was read is TGTGCCAGCTCAATCGGACAGAACTATGGT. The chain is built from TRBV7-2 and TRBJ2-4, with D perhaps matching TRBD1 (6 bases). The CDR3 goes on 3 residues after the read ends, and that part is filled in from the germline J gene. CDR1 and CDR2 (germline): SGHTA, FQGNSA. The CDR3 contains 13 residues.